These T cell receptor beta chains were read from a single sample in a study of cytomegalovirus exposure and HLA in healthy donors. Profiling relied on immunoSEQ multiplex PCR, and the TCRdb table lists in-frame clones only, not all of them. Altogether 170,000 or so clones are present, 75% to 90% being singletons, with the ten largest covering roughly 0.7%. What was sequenced was PBMCs. Receptors originate from a boy aged 5-17 years in good health and CMV-seronegative. Both conserved end residues are part of each CDR3. The order of the fields is V gene, CDR3 length, clone size, D gene, J gene, CDR3 DNA, CDR3 protein. D genes are given only for firm matches. Size is omitted from some rows. Given values are once, few, many or a class for expanded clones.

v_call: TRBV30; cdr3_length: 13; clone_size: -; d_call: -; j_call: TRBJ1-3; cdr3_nt: TGTGCCTGGAGTCTCGGCTCTGGAAACACCATATATTTT; cdr3_aa: CAWSLGSGNTIYF
v_call: TRBV30; cdr3_length: 13; clone_size: few; d_call: -; j_call: TRBJ1-2; cdr3_nt: TGTGCCTGGAGTGTAGCGCCCCGAGGAGGCTACACCTTC; cdr3_aa: CAWSVAPRGGYTF
v_call: TRBV5-1; cdr3_length: 15; clone_size: -; d_call: -; j_call: TRBJ1-1; cdr3_nt: TGCGCCAGCAGCCAAAACACAGGGACGAACACTGAAGCTTTCTTT; cdr3_aa: CASSQNTGTNTEAFF
v_call: TRBV9; cdr3_length: 15; clone_size: -; d_call: -; j_call: TRBJ2-7; cdr3_nt: TGTGCCAGCAGCGCTCCGGGACACCAACCCTACGAGCAGTACTTC; cdr3_aa: CASSAPGHQPYEQYF
v_call: TRBV27; cdr3_length: 14; clone_size: -; d_call: -; j_call: TRBJ2-7; cdr3_nt: TGTGCCAGCAGTTTACTTCACAGTTCCTACGAGCAGTACTTC; cdr3_aa: CASSLLHSSYEQYF
v_call: TRBV9; cdr3_length: 12; clone_size: -; d_call: -; j_call: TRBJ1-2; cdr3_nt: TGTGCCAGCTACACGATTAACTATGGCTACACCTTC; cdr3_aa: CASYTINYGYTF
v_call: TRBV19; cdr3_length: 14; clone_size: -; d_call: -; j_call: TRBJ1-2; cdr3_nt: TGTGCCAGTAGTATAAGCAGGATTAACTATGGCTACACCTTC; cdr3_aa: CASSISRINYGYTF
v_call: TRBV6-5; cdr3_length: 15; clone_size: -; d_call: -; j_call: TRBJ2-1; cdr3_nt: TGTGCCAGCGCCGGGGACTTTCTCCTCTACAATGAGCAGTTCTTC; cdr3_aa: CASAGDFLLYNEQFF
v_call: TRBV6-5; cdr3_length: 15; clone_size: -; d_call: -; j_call: TRBJ1-2; cdr3_nt: TGTGCCAGCAGTTACTCGTACAGAAAGAACTATGGCTACACCTTC; cdr3_aa: CASSYSYRKNYGYTF
v_call: TRBV9; cdr3_length: 14; clone_size: -; d_call: TRBD1; j_call: TRBJ1-2; cdr3_nt: TGTGCCAGCAGCCCGACAGGGGGCAACTATGGCTACACCTTC; cdr3_aa: CASSPTGGNYGYTF
v_call: TRBV7-9; cdr3_length: 16; clone_size: -; d_call: TRBD2; j_call: TRBJ2-3; cdr3_nt: TGTGCCAGCAGCTCACAAAGCGGGAGAAGCACAGATACGCAGTATTTT; cdr3_aa: CASSSQSGRSTDTQYF
v_call: TRBV9; cdr3_length: 12; clone_size: -; d_call: -; j_call: TRBJ2-7; cdr3_nt: TGTGCCAGCAGCGTAGTCGACTACGAGCAGTACTTC; cdr3_aa: CASSVVDYEQYF
v_call: TRBV30; cdr3_length: 14; clone_size: -; d_call: -; j_call: TRBJ1-1; cdr3_nt: TGTGCCTGGGGCGATAAGGGGTGGGACACTGAAGCTTTCTTT; cdr3_aa: CAWGDKGWDTEAFF
v_call: TRBV30; cdr3_length: 17; clone_size: -; d_call: -; j_call: TRBJ1-3; cdr3_nt: TGTGCCTGGAGTGAAATGAGACAGAGACACTCTGGAAACACCATATATTTT; cdr3_aa: CAWSEMRQRHSGNTIYF